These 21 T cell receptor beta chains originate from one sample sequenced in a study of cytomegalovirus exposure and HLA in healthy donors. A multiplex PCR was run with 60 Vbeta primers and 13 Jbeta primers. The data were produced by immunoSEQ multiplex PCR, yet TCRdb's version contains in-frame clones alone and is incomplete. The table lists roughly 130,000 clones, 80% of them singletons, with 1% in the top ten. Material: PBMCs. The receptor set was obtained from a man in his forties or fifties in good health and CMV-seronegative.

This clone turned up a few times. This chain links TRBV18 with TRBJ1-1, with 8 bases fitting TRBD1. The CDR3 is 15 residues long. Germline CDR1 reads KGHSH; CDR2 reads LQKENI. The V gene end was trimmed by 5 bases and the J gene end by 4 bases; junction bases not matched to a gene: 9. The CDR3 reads CASSTTGEGSTEAFF. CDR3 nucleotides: TGTGCCAGCTCAACGACAGGGGAAGGAAGCACTGAAGCTTTCTTT. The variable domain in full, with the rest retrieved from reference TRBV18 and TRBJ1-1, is NAGVMQNPRHLVRRRGQEARLRCSPMKGHSHVYWYRQLPEEGLKFMVYLQKENIIDESGMPKERFSAEFPKEGPSILRIQQVVRGDSAAYFCASSTTGEGSTEAFFGQGTRLTVV.

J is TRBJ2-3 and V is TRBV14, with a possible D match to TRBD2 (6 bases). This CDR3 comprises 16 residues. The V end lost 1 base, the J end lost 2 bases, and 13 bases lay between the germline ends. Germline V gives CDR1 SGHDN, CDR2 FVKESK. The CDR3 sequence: CASSQGGGVYTDTQYF. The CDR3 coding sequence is TGTGCCAGCAGCCAAGGTGGAGGGGTTTACACAGATACGCAGTATTTT.

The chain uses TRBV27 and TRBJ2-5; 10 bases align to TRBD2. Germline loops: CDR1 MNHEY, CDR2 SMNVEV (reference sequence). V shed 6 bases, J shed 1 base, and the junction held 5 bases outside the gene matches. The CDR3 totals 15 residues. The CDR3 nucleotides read TGTGCCAGCAGGGCTCTAGCGGGGGTCCAAGAGACCCAGTACTTC. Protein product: CASRALAGVQETQYF.

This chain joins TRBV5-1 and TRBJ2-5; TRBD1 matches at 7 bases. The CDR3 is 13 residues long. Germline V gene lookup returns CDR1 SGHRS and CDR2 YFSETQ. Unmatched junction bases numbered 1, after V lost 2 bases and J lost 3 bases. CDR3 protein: CASSFGTEETQYF. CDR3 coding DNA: TGCGCCAGCAGCTTTGGGACAGAAGAGACCCAGTACTTC.

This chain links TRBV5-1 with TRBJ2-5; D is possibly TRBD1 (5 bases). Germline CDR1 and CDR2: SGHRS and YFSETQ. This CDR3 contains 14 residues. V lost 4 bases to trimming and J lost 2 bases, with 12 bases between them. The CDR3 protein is CASSAMTVQETQYF. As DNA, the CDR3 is TGCGCCAGCAGCGCGATGACAGTACAAGAGACCCAGTACTTC. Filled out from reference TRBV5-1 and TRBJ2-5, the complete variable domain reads KAGVTQTPRYLIKTRGQQVTLSCSPISGHRSVSWYQQTPGQGLQFLFEYFSETQRNKGNFPGRFSGRQFSNSRSEMNVSTLELGDSALYLCASSAMTVQETQYFGPGTRLLVL.

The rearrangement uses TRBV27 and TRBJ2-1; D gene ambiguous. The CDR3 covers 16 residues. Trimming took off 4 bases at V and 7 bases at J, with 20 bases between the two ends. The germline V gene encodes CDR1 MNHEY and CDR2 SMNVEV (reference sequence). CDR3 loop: CASSSPLGDSANEQFF. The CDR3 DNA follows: TGTGCCAGCAGTTCCCCCCTAGGAGATAGTGCAAATGAGCAGTTCTTC.

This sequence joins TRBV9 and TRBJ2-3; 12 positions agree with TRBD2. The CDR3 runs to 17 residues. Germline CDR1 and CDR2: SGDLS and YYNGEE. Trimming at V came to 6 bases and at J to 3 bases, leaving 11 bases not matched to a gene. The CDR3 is CASTQTTSGGITDTQYF. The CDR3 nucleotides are TGTGCCAGCACCCAGACCACTAGCGGGGGGATAACAGATACGCAGTATTTT.

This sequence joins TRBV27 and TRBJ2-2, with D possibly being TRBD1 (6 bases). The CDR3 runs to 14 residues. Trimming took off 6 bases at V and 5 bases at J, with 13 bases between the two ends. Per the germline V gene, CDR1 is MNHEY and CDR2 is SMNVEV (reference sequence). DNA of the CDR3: TGTGCCAGCAGGCAGGGGACGGTGACCGGGGAGCTGTTTTTT. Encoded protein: CASRQGTVTGELFF.

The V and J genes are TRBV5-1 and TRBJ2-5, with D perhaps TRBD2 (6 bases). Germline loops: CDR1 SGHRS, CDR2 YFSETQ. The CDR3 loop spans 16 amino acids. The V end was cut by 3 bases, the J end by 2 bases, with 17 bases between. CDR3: CASSSTPGTRQETQYF. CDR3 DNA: TGCGCCAGCAGCTCGACACCCGGGACTCGACAAGAGACCCAGTACTTC.

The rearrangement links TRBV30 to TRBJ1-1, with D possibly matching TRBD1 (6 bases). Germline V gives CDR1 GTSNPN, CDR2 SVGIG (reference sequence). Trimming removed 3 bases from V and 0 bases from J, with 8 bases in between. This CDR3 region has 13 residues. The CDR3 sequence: CAWSRTVNTEAFF. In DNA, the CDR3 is TGTGCCTGGAGCCGGACAGTGAACACTGAAGCTTTCTTT.

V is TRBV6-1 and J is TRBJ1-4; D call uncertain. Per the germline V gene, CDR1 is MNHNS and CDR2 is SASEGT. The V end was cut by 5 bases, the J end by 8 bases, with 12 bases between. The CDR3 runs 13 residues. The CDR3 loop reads CASSPQLREKLFF. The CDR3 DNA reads TGTGCCAGCAGTCCCCAGTTGAGGGAAAAACTGTTTTTT.

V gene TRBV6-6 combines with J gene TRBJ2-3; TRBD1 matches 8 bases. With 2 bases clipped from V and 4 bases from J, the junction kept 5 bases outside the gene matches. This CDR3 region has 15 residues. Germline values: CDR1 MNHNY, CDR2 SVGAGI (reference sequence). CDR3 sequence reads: CASSYHGQGSDTQYF. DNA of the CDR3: TGTGCCAGCAGTTACCATGGACAGGGATCAGATACGCAGTATTTT.

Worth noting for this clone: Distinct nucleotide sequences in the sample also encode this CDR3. The CDR3 bases are TGTGCCAGTAGTTTGGGACAGGGGTTTCGGAGTGGCTACACCTTC. This encodes CASSLGQGFRSGYTF. The rearrangement uses TRBV19 and TRBJ1-2; the match to TRBD1 covers 10 bases. Germline loops: CDR1 LNHDA, CDR2 SQIVND (reference sequence). J lost 7 bases, V lost 5 bases, and 10 bases had no gene match. This CDR3 is 15 amino acids long. Full variable domain (rest looked up from reference TRBV19 and TRBJ1-2): DGGITQSPKYLFRKEGQNVTLSCEQNLNHDAMYWYRQDPGQGLRLIYYSQIVNDFQKGDIAEGYSVSREKKESFPLTVTSAQKNPTAFYLCASSLGQGFRSGYTFGSGTRLTVV.

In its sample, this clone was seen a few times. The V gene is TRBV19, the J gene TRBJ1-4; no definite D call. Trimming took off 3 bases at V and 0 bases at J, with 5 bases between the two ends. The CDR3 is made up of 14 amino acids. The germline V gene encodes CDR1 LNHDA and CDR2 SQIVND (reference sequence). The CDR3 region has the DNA TGTGCCAGTAGTATCCCCGCAACTAATGAAAAACTGTTTTTT. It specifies CASSIPATNEKLFF.

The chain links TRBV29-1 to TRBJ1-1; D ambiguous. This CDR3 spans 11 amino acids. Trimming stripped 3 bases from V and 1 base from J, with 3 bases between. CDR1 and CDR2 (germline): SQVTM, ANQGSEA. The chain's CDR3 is CSVEANTEAFF. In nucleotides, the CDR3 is TGCAGCGTTGAGGCGAACACTGAAGCTTTCTTT.

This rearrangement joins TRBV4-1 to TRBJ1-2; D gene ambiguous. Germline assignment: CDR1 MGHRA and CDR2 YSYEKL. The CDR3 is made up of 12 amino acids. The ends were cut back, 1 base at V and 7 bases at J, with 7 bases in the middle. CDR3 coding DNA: TGCGCCAGCAGCCAAGCGGGAGGTGGCTACACCTTC. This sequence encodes CASSQAGGGYTF.

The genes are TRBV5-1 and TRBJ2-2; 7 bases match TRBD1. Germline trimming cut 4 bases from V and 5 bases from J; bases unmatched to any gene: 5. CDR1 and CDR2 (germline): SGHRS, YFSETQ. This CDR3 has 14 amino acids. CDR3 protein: CASSGTGATGELFF. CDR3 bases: TGCGCCAGCAGCGGCACAGGGGCTACCGGGGAGCTGTTTTTT.

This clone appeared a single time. CDR3 loop: CASSRTGQIYNSPLHF. The DNA of the CDR3 is TGTGCCAGCTCACGAACGGGACAGATTTATAATTCACCCCTCCACTTT. The V gene is TRBV18, the J gene TRBJ1-6, with 7 bases fitting TRBD1. Trimming cost V 4 bases and J 4 bases; bases outside gene matches: 7. Germline V CDR1 and CDR2: KGHSH, LQKENI. The CDR3 spans 16 residues.

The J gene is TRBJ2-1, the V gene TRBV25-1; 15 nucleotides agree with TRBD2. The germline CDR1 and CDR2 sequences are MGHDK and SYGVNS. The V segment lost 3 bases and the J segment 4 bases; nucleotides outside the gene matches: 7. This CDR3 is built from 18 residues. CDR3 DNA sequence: TGTGCCAGCAGTGACCTGGGACTAGCGGGGGGCCATTACAATGAGCAGTTCTTC. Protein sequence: CASSDLGLAGGHYNEQFF.

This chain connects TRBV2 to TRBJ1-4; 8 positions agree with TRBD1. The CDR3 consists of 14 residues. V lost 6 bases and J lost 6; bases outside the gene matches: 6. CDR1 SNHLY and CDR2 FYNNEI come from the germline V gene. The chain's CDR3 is CASRSQGADEKLFF. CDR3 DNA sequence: TGTGCCAGCAGGAGCCAGGGGGCAGATGAAAAACTGTTTTTT.

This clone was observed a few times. The CDR3 DNA follows: TGTGCCAGCCTAGCGGGGGGACTCCCAGATACGCAGTATTTT. It translates to CASLAGGLPDTQYF. The rearrangement links TRBV6-1 to TRBJ2-3; TRBD2 matches at 11 bases. In germline, CDR1 is MNHNS, CDR2 SASEGT. With V trimmed by 8 bases and J by 4 bases, 5 bases remained unmatched. The CDR3 consists of 14 residues.